This entry lists 15 T cell receptor beta chains sequenced from one sample in a study of cytomegalovirus exposure and HLA in healthy donors. It was with 60 Vbeta and 13 Jbeta primers that the PCR ran. Only in-frame clones appear in the TCRdb table, and some are missing; sequencing was by immunoSEQ multiplex PCR. The sample spans approximately 120,000 clones; the ten largest clones claim roughly 2%. The sample comprised PBMCs. These receptors all stem from a woman in her sixties in good health and CMV-seronegative.

The chain couples TRBV30 to TRBJ2-5; 14 positions agree with TRBD2. The CDR3 is 13 amino acids. V shed 3 bases and J 9 bases; nucleotides not matched to a gene: 3. The germline V gene has CDR1 GTSNPN and CDR2 SVGIG (reference sequence). The CDR3 loop reads CAWRGLAGAAQYF. Here the CDR3 DNA reads TGTGCCTGGAGGGGACTAGCGGGAGCAGCCCAGTACTTC.

This chain joins TRBV7-2 and TRBJ2-7, with TRBD1 identical over 7 bases. Germline assignment: CDR1 SGHTA and CDR2 FQGNSA. Losses at the gene ends were 5 bases for V and 2 bases for J; bases not matched to a gene: 6. The CDR3 covers 14 residues. The CDR3 reads CASSPGQLPYEQYF. The CDR3 DNA reads as TGTGCCAGCAGCCCGGGACAGCTTCCCTACGAGCAGTACTTC.

This rearrangement joins TRBV19 to TRBJ2-1; the D gene is possibly TRBD2 (6 bases). The germline CDR1 and CDR2 sequences are LNHDA and SQIVND (reference sequence). This CDR3 contains 14 residues. Trimming removed 6 bases at V and 5 bases at J, with 14 bases between. CDR3 sequence (DNA): TGTGCCAGTAGCAGGCGGGGACTCGACAATGAGCAGTTCTTC. The encoded protein is CASSRRGLDNEQFF.

This sequence joins TRBV19 and TRBJ2-7; a possible D gene is TRBD1 (6 bases). Trimming shortened V by 4 bases and J by 0 bases, and 13 bases separated the two germline ends. Germline CDR1 and CDR2: LNHDA and SQIVND (reference sequence). CDR3 size: 15 residues. CDR3 in amino acids: CASSRQVGSSYEQYF. CDR3 in DNA: TGTGCCAGTAGTAGACAGGTTGGTAGCTCCTACGAGCAGTACTTC.

The chain links TRBV2 to TRBJ2-7; 15 nucleotides match TRBD2. This CDR3 spans 15 amino acids. V shed 7 bases, J shed 7 bases, and the junction held 8 bases outside the gene matches. The V gene's germline CDR1 is SNHLY and CDR2 FYNNEI. CDR3 DNA: TGTGCCAGCACAGTGGAGGGACTAGCGGGGGGAGAGCAGTACTTC. It yields the protein CASTVEGLAGGEQYF.

The chain joins TRBV19 to TRBJ1-1; possible D gene TRBD1, 5 bases. V was cut by 4 bases and J by 4 bases, with 16 bases left in between. The CDR3 covers 15 residues. CDR1 and CDR2 from the germline V gene are LNHDA and SQIVND (reference sequence). CDR3 in amino acids: CASSSVGQGGTEAFF. As DNA, the CDR3 is TGTGCCAGTAGTAGCGTGGGGCAGGGAGGCACTGAAGCTTTCTTT.

The chain uses TRBV19 and TRBJ1-6, with D possibly TRBD1 on 5 matching bases. CDR3 length: 15 amino acids. V gave up 6 bases and J gave up 6 bases, with 15 bases separating them. Germline CDR1 reads LNHDA; CDR2 reads SQIVND (reference sequence). This CDR3 is CASSYPQGGNSPLHF. CDR3 nucleotides: TGTGCCAGTAGCTACCCGCAGGGCGGTAATTCACCCCTCCACTTT.

The chain combines TRBV9 with TRBJ2-3; 8 nucleotides agree with TRBD1. The V segment lost 4 bases and the J segment 1 base; nucleotides outside the gene matches: 14. The CDR3 is 18 amino acids. From germline, CDR1 is SGDLS and CDR2 YYNGEE. CDR3 sequence (DNA): TGTGCCAGCAGCCCTCGGACAGGGCGAGTTCCGGGCACAGATACGCAGTATTTT. It translates to CASSPRTGRVPGTDTQYF.

The chain joins TRBV1 to TRBJ2-1; the DNA was not compared with TRBD2, the D call given in the table. TRBV1 is shown as a pseudogene. The CDR3 covers 13 residues. CDR3 in amino acids: CTSSQDRYNEQFF. CDR3 nucleotide sequence: TGCACCAGCAGCCAAGATCGCTACAATGAGCAGTTCTTC.

The rearrangement uses TRBV11-3 and TRBJ2-1; D might be TRBD2 (6 bases). Trimming took off 5 bases at V and 10 bases at J, with 15 bases between the two ends. CDR1 SGHNT and CDR2 YENEEA come from the germline V gene. The CDR3 is 13 amino acids. The CDR3, as DNA: TGTGCCAGCAGCCTGTTGGGAGGCCGGGAGCAGTTCTTC. Protein: CASSLLGGREQFF.

The chain couples TRBV11-2 to TRBJ1-4, with 7 bases matching TRBD1. CDR3 length equals 14 residues. V was pared by 4 bases and J by 5 bases, with 4 bases of the junction left unmatched. The germline V gene has CDR1 SGHAT and CDR2 FQNNGV. This chain's CDR3 is CASSSGQFNEKLFF. The CDR3, as DNA: TGTGCCAGCAGCTCGGGACAGTTCAATGAAAAACTGTTTTTT.

J is TRBJ2-4 and V is TRBV7-9, with TRBD1 as a possible D gene (6 bases). The CDR3 covers 16 residues. Trimming removed 4 bases at V and 1 base at J, with 14 bases between. Germline V CDR1 and CDR2: SEHNR, FQNEAQ (reference sequence). The CDR3 here is CASSSLQGFAKNIQYF. The CDR3 DNA is TGTGCCAGCAGCTCCCTACAGGGCTTTGCCAAAAACATTCAGTACTTC.

The chain combines TRBV7-8 with TRBJ1-5, with 8 bases that match TRBD1. This CDR3 has 15 residues. Trimming cost V 5 bases and J 4 bases; bases outside gene matches: 7. CDR1 is SGHVS, CDR2 FQNEAQ, per germline. The CDR3 spells CASSTGQGINQPQHF. As DNA, the CDR3 is TGTGCCAGCAGCACCGGACAGGGAATAAATCAGCCCCAGCATTTT.

The CDR3 bases are TGTGCCAGCAGCTTAGCGAGGGTCTCTAGCACAGATACGCAGTATTTT. This codes for CASSLARVSSTDTQYF. This sequence joins TRBV7-8 and TRBJ2-3; TRBD2 is a possible D gene (5 bases). In germline, CDR1 is SGHVS, CDR2 FQNEAQ. V lost 0 bases, J lost 0 bases, and 10 bases lay in between. The CDR3 length is 16 residues.

J is TRBJ2-5 and V is TRBV7-9; TRBD2 is a possible D gene (5 bases). The CDR3 has 14 amino acids. Trimming pared 5 bases from V and 3 bases from J, leaving 13 bases between. The germline gives CDR1 SEHNR, CDR2 FQNEAQ (reference sequence). The CDR3 DNA follows: TGTGCCAGCAGCCCTCGGACTGTCGAAGAGACCCAGTACTTC. It specifies CASSPRTVEETQYF.